Shown below are 32 T cell receptor beta chains from a single sample sequenced in a study of CD8+ T cells in alopecia areata. RNA extraction was followed by reverse transcription into cDNA, which acted as the sequencing template. TCRdb's copy holds only in-frame clones and misses some; the assay was immunoSEQ multiplex PCR. Here the sample spans approximately 200,000 clones, less than 45% being singletons. Indicated treatment: oral pan-JAK inhibitor, 5-10 mg twice daily. Sequencing used CD4+ T cells sorted from blood, obtained at approximately week 36, from a patient treated with tofacitinib. The origin of the receptors is a human donor with alopecia areata.

This clone was counted between two and nine times. The chain couples TRBV4-3 to TRBJ2-1; 7 bases are a match to TRBD1. The junction had 2 bases not matched to a gene; V was cut back by 0 bases and J by 12 bases. This CDR3 region has 12 residues. Looked up from germline, CDR1 is LGHNA and CDR2 is YSLEER. The CDR3 DNA sequence: TGCGCCAGCAGCCAAGACAACAGGGGGCAGTTCTTC. It yields the protein CASSQDNRGQFF.

The chain has TRBV28 and TRBJ2-3, with D perhaps TRBD2 (5 bases). Germline V gives CDR1 MDHEN, CDR2 SYDVKM. The CDR3 loop spans 11 amino acids. V dropped 6 bases and J dropped 5 bases, with 6 bases sitting between them. Here the CDR3 DNA reads TGTGCCAGCAGGGCGGGAGATACGCAGTATTTT. It encodes CASRAGDTQYF.

This chain links TRBV7-2 with TRBJ2-2; possibly TRBD1 for D (5 bases). From germline, CDR1 is SGHTA and CDR2 FQGNSA. Trimming cost V 6 bases and J 6 bases, with 14 bases left between them. This CDR3 has 14 amino acids. CDR3 region: CASRKARDSGELFF. CDR3 coding DNA: TGTGCCAGCAGGAAGGCCAGGGATTCCGGGGAGCTGTTTTTT.

The rearrangement links TRBV7-8 to TRBJ2-7; D is undetermined. The CDR3 has 13 amino acids. From germline, CDR1 is SGHVS and CDR2 FQNEAQ. V was trimmed by 4 bases and J by 5 bases, leaving 12 bases between them. This chain's CDR3 is CASSWRGTHEQYF. As DNA, the CDR3 is TGTGCCAGCAGCTGGCGTGGAACCCACGAGCAGTACTTC.

This clone was detected once. The CDR3 region is CASTLAGVETQYF. CDR3 sequence (DNA): TGCGCCAGCACACTAGCGGGAGTTGAGACCCAGTACTTC. The chain has TRBV5-1 and TRBJ2-5, with 11 bases identical to TRBD2. This CDR3 comprises 13 residues. The V gene end was trimmed by 6 bases and the J gene end by 5 bases; junction bases not matched to a gene: 3. CDR1 is SGHRS, CDR2 YFSETQ, per germline.

The gene calls are TRBV4-3 and TRBJ1-5; D uncertain. Trimming stripped 2 bases from V and 1 base from J, with 9 bases between. The germline gives CDR1 LGHNA, CDR2 YSLEER. The CDR3 length is 15 residues. CDR3 nucleotides: TGCGCCAGCAGCCAATCCGGGAGCAGCAATCAGCCCCAGCATTTT. It is translated as CASSQSGSSNQPQHF.

This clone was observed a handful of times. The rearrangement links TRBV19 to TRBJ2-1; D uncertain. The CDR3 is 11 amino acids. V gave up 4 bases and J gave up 9 bases, with 7 bases separating them. Germline lookup yields CDR1 LNHDA and CDR2 SQIVND (reference sequence). The CDR3 coding sequence is TGTGCCAGTAGTACTAGAGGTGAGCAGTTCTTC. Translation gives CASSTRGEQFF.

The sample holds a few counts of this clone. The CDR3: CSVVGGRSWNEQFF. CDR3 bases: TGCAGCGTTGTAGGCGGGAGAAGTTGGAATGAGCAGTTCTTC. V is TRBV29-1 and J is TRBJ2-1; TRBD2 agrees at 7 bases. The CDR3 has 14 residues. V was clipped by 4 bases and J by 7 bases; unmatched bases: 10. Germline V gene sequence: CDR1 SQVTM, CDR2 ANQGSEA.

This clone was picked up a small number of times. The chain combines TRBV7-2 with TRBJ1-2; D remains ambiguous. The germline V gene encodes CDR1 SGHTA and CDR2 FQGNSA. CDR3 length: 12 amino acids. V was shortened by 1 base and J by 8 bases, with 8 bases between the two germline ends. This chain's CDR3 is CASSLGRLGYTF. The CDR3 DNA reads as TGTGCCAGCAGCTTAGGGCGTCTGGGCTACACCTTC.

This clone turned up a few times. The CDR3 DNA reads TGTGCCAGCAAACGGGACAGGGATTATGAGCAGTTCTTC. It codes for CASKRDRDYEQFF. The V and J genes are TRBV28 and TRBJ2-1, with 9 nucleotides matching TRBD1. The CDR3 has 13 amino acids. V shed 7 bases and J 8 bases; nucleotides not matched to a gene: 6. Germline values: CDR1 MDHEN, CDR2 SYDVKM.

V is TRBV6-6 and J is TRBJ2-3, with D perhaps TRBD2 (6 bases). This CDR3 contains 13 residues. Germline V gene lookup returns CDR1 MNHNY and CDR2 SVGAGI (reference sequence). Trimming took 3 bases from V and 8 from J, leaving 12 bases between them. The CDR3 DNA is TGTGCCAGCAGTTATGCGGGGATAGCTACGCAGTATTTT. Its protein product is CASSYAGIATQYF.

The sample holds many counts of this clone. This rearrangement joins TRBV29-1 to TRBJ2-7; D ambiguous. This CDR3 spans 12 amino acids. Trimming pared 4 bases from V and 3 bases from J, leaving 10 bases between. From germline, CDR1 is SQVTM and CDR2 ANQGSEA. In nucleotides, the CDR3 is TGCAGCGTTGTTAGTCCCCACTACGAGCAGTACTTC. Translating it yields CSVVSPHYEQYF.

The chain links TRBV10-3 to TRBJ2-7; D is possibly TRBD1 (6 bases). The CDR3 totals 14 residues. Germline values: CDR1 ENHRY, CDR2 SYGVKD. V was shortened by 6 bases and J by 0 bases, with 12 bases between the two germline ends. CDR3 DNA: TGTGCCATCAGCGCCGGACAGAGCTCCTACGAGCAGTACTTC. This encodes CAISAGQSSYEQYF.

This clone has only a few counts. J is TRBJ2-3 and V is TRBV29-1, with D unresolved. V was pared by 7 bases and J by 0 bases, with 8 bases between. Germline loops: CDR1 SQVTM, CDR2 ANQGSEA. This CDR3 region has 12 residues. The CDR3 DNA sequence: TGCAGCGAAACGGGCAGCACAGATACGCAGTATTTT. Translating gives CSETGSTDTQYF.

This clone was observed many times. This chain joins TRBV29-1 and TRBJ2-7, with 11 bases lining up with TRBD2. The junction had 3 bases not matched to a gene; V was cut back by 5 bases and J by 3 bases. CDR1 and CDR2 from the germline V gene are SQVTM and ANQGSEA. The CDR3 spans 13 residues. CDR3 in amino acids: CSVRLAGHYEQYF. CDR3 in DNA: TGCAGCGTTCGACTAGCGGGACACTACGAGCAGTACTTC.

V is TRBV30 and J is TRBJ1-5; weak D call: TRBD1 (5 bases). CDR1 is GTSNPN and CDR2 is SVGIG in the germline V gene (reference sequence). V lost 3 bases to trimming and J lost 3 bases, with 9 bases between them. This CDR3 comprises 13 residues. Written as DNA, the CDR3 is TGTGCCTGGAGGGACACCTACAATCAGCCCCAGCATTTT. Translating it yields CAWRDTYNQPQHF.

The genes are TRBV9 and TRBJ2-2; either TRBD1 or TRBD2 may fit D (5 bases each). There are 15 residues in the CDR3. The V end lost 4 bases, the J end lost 7 bases, and 17 bases lay between the germline ends. Germline V gene sequence: CDR1 SGDLS, CDR2 YYNGEE. Written as DNA, the CDR3 is TGTGCCAGCAGCAAATATTCCGGGGCTGGCGGGGAGCTGTTTTTT. This gives the protein CASSKYSGAGGELFF.

The chain couples TRBV18 to TRBJ2-7; D gene unclear. The CDR3 is 14 residues long. Germline loops: CDR1 KGHSH, CDR2 LQKENI. V gave up 2 bases and J gave up 0 bases, with 8 bases separating them. CDR3 amino acids: CASSPIKSSYEQYF. The DNA of the CDR3 is TGTGCCAGCTCACCAATAAAGAGCTCCTACGAGCAGTACTTC. Full variable domain (rest looked up from reference TRBV18 and TRBJ2-7): NAGVMQNPRHLVRRRGQEARLRCSPMKGHSHVYWYRQLPEEGLKFMVYLQKENIIDESGMPKERFSAEFPKEGPSILRIQQVVRGDSAAYFCASSPIKSSYEQYFGPGTRLTVT.

The chain has TRBV6-6 and TRBJ1-2; D is undetermined. With 6 bases removed from V and 7 bases from J, the gap between germline ends came to 12 bases. Germline V gene data show CDR1 as MNHNY and CDR2 as SVGAGI (reference sequence). This CDR3 region has 12 residues. The CDR3 spells CASRKEVFGYTF. The CDR3 coding sequence is TGTGCCAGCAGGAAGGAGGTGTTTGGCTACACCTTC.

Concerning this clone: Other DNA sequences from this sample encode an identical CDR3 as well. This CDR3 reads CASSLAGTGGTEAFF. In DNA, the CDR3 is TGTGCCAGCAGTTTAGCCGGGACAGGGGGCACTGAAGCTTTCTTT. The V and J genes are TRBV27 and TRBJ1-1, with 11 bases identical to TRBD1. The CDR3 sequence is 15 residues long. CDR1 is MNHEY, CDR2 SMNVEV, per germline (reference sequence). J lost 4 bases, V lost 2 bases, and 3 bases had no gene match.

This chain uses TRBV18 with TRBJ2-1; possibly TRBD2 for D (6 bases). V gave up 1 base and J gave up 6 bases, with 10 bases separating them. This CDR3 has 14 amino acids. Germline V gene sequence: CDR1 KGHSH, CDR2 LQKENI. The CDR3 spells CASSPQRATNEQFF. The CDR3 bases are TGTGCCAGCTCACCACAGCGGGCGACCAATGAGCAGTTCTTC.

This clone has just a few counts. CDR3: CASRDRVEYF. The DNA for the CDR3 is TGTGCCAGCAGGGATCGGGTGGAGTACTTC. The chain is built from TRBV28 and TRBJ2-7; D gene uncertain. This CDR3 comprises 10 residues. The germline gives CDR1 MDHEN, CDR2 SYDVKM. Deletions cut 6 bases from V and 11 bases from J, with 11 bases between. The variable domain in full, with the rest retrieved from reference TRBV28 and TRBJ2-7, is DVKVTQSSRYLVKRTGEKVFLECVQDMDHENMFWYRQDPGLGLRLIYFSYDVKMKEKGDIPEGYSVSREKKERFSLILESASTNQTSMYLCASRDRVEYFGPGTRLTVT.

The rearrangement joins TRBV7-3 to TRBJ1-1; 7 nucleotides match TRBD1. This CDR3 has 14 residues. From germline, CDR1 is SGHTA and CDR2 FQGTGA. J gave up 9 bases and V 2 bases, and 9 bases lay outside the gene matches. DNA of the CDR3: TGTGCCAGCAGCTTAGATCCTGGACAGGCCAAAGCTTTCTTT. Residues: CASSLDPGQAKAFF. The full variable domain, rest sourced from reference TRBV7-3 and TRBJ1-1, is GAGVSQTPSNKVTEKGKYVELRCDPISGHTALYWYRQSLGQGPEFLIYFQGTGAADDSGLPNDRFFAVRPEGSVSTLKIQRTERGDSAVYLCASSLDPGQAKAFFGQGTRLTVV.

With respect to this clone: Other DNA variants within this sample encode the same CDR3. The rearrangement joins TRBV6-5 to TRBJ1-5; TRBD1 matches at 7 bases. V lost 5 bases to trimming and J lost 3 bases; unmatched junction nucleotides: 4. This CDR3 spans 14 amino acids. Looked up from germline, CDR1 is MNHEY and CDR2 is SVGAGI. In DNA form, the CDR3 reads TGTGCCAGCAGTAGACAGGGTTCCAATCAGCCCCAGCATTTT. Its translation: CASSRQGSNQPQHF.

Of note for this clone: A read error may produce the germline difference seen at one junction end. The chain recombines TRBV7-3 with TRBJ2-7, with 11 bases identical to TRBD2. Germline V lookup: CDR1 SGHTA, CDR2 FQGTGA. The CDR3 loop spans 12 amino acids. This CDR3 reads CASSGSSGRKNF. The CDR3 DNA is TGTGCCAGCAGCGGCTCTAGCGGGAGGAAGAACTTC.

This clone was recorded once. The chain combines TRBV11-2 with TRBJ1-1; no firm D call. The CDR3 totals 14 residues. The germline gives CDR1 SGHAT, CDR2 FQNNGV. The V end was cut by 5 bases, the J end by 5 bases, with 15 bases between. The CDR3 here is CASSQEYRSTEAFF. CDR3 nucleotides: TGTGCCAGCAGCCAAGAGTACCGATCTACTGAAGCTTTCTTT.

Points on this clone: The same CDR3 arises from other DNA sequences in this sample as well. The chain links TRBV29-1 to TRBJ1-2; a possible D gene is TRBD1 (5 bases). The CDR3 consists of 12 residues. Germline values: CDR1 SQVTM, CDR2 ANQGSEA. V was shortened by 0 bases and J by 12 bases, with 14 bases between the two germline ends. CDR3 DNA sequence: TGCAGCGTTGAAGACCTCGTTGGGGGGGACACCTTC. Translating it yields CSVEDLVGGDTF.

This chain's CDR3 is CSVDLPAQGGYNEQFF. For the CDR3, the DNA is TGCAGCGTTGACCTTCCTGCACAGGGAGGGTACAATGAGCAGTTCTTC. The chain carries TRBV29-1 and TRBJ2-1; D may be TRBD2 (7 bases). The CDR3 consists of 16 residues. Germline V gene data show CDR1 as SQVTM and CDR2 as ANQGSEA. Trimming stripped 3 bases from V and 4 bases from J, with 19 bases between.

Only one count was recorded for this clone. The chain couples TRBV10-3 to TRBJ2-7, with 9 positions matching TRBD1. The CDR3 contains 15 residues. Trimming removed 0 bases from V and 3 bases from J; junction bases left unmatched: 3. Germline values: CDR1 ENHRY, CDR2 SYGVKD. CDR3 sequence (DNA): TGTGCCATCAGTGAGTCGACAGGGGGATACTACGAGCAGTACTTC. Translation: CAISESTGGYYEQYF.

The V call is TRBV2, the J call TRBJ2-1; D not resolved. Trimming removed 7 bases at V and 5 bases at J, with 21 bases between. The CDR3 is 16 residues long. Germline V CDR1 and CDR2: SNHLY, FYNNEI. CDR3 amino acids: CASIPIGVQMHNEQFF. In DNA, the CDR3 is TGTGCCAGCATTCCTATTGGGGTACAGATGCACAATGAGCAGTTCTTC.

CDR3 region: CASSPGLSNTGELFF. In DNA form, the CDR3 reads TGTGCCAGCAGCCCGGGACTTTCGAACACCGGGGAGCTGTTTTTT. The chain employs TRBV5-4 and TRBJ2-2, with D possibly matching TRBD2 (6 bases). This CDR3 is built from 15 residues. CDR1 SGHNT and CDR2 YYREEE come from the germline V gene (reference sequence). V was trimmed by 4 bases and J by 0 bases, leaving 10 bases between them.

The CDR3 region has the DNA TGTGCCACCAGCAGAGGAGGGACAGGGAAGGGCGAGCAGTACTTC. The encoded protein is CATSRGGTGKGEQYF. V gene TRBV15 combines with J gene TRBJ2-7, with 9 positions matching TRBD1. Germline CDR1 LNHNV, CDR2 YYDKDF (reference sequence). With 1 base clipped from V and 6 bases from J, the junction kept 7 bases outside the gene matches. There are 15 residues in the CDR3.